This passage covers 27 T cell receptor beta chains from one sample sequenced in a study of shared clonotypes between healthy human individuals. The naive CD8 subset, CD45RO-negative cells positively selected for CCR7, excluded terminally differentiated effector memory CD45RA+ cells. This table comes from immunoSEQ multiplex PCR, and its TCRdb copy is limited to in-frame clones, with some not included. The sample contains hundreds of thousands of clones, roughly 98% of which appear only once. Sequences were obtained from naive CD8+ T cells sorted from blood. These receptors came from a man aged 25 to 40 in good health.

V is TRBV27 and J is TRBJ2-3; 7 positions match TRBD2. V shed 2 bases, J shed 0 bases, and the junction held 11 bases outside the gene matches. Germline values: CDR1 MNHEY, CDR2 SMNVEV (reference sequence). The CDR3 loop spans 18 amino acids. The CDR3 nucleotides are TGTGCCAGCAGTTTACTAGCGGACTCTTATACTAGCACAGATACGCAGTATTTT. As protein: CASSLLADSYTSTDTQYF.

The chain links TRBV9 to TRBJ2-2; TRBD2 matches 7 bases. V was clipped by 0 bases and J by 5 bases; unmatched bases: 4. CDR3 length equals 15 residues. Germline CDR1 SGDLS, CDR2 YYNGEE. For the CDR3, the DNA is TGTGCCAGCAGCGTAGTGAGTAGCGGGACCGGGGAGCTGTTTTTT. Residues: CASSVVSSGTGELFF.

This clone has just one count. This chain links TRBV4-3 with TRBJ2-7, with D maybe TRBD2 (6 bases). The CDR3 length is 14 residues. The V gene lost 0 bases and the J gene lost 6 bases, with 12 bases spanning the gap. Looked up from germline, CDR1 is LGHNA and CDR2 is YSLEER. CDR3: CASSQEGPAGEQYF. The CDR3 DNA follows: TGCGCCAGCAGCCAAGAAGGTCCAGCGGGCGAGCAGTACTTC.

The chain couples TRBV27 to TRBJ1-2; 9 bases map to TRBD1. After removal of 6 bases from V and 5 bases from J, the junction contained 10 bases not matched to a gene. Per the germline V gene, CDR1 is MNHEY and CDR2 is SMNVEV (reference sequence). This CDR3 spans 15 amino acids. CDR3 nucleotide sequence: TGTGCCAGCAGCATGGGACAGGGTGTCTCTTATGGCTACACCTTC. This encodes CASSMGQGVSYGYTF.

J is TRBJ2-2 and V is TRBV5-5; D gene ambiguous. The CDR3 loop spans 16 amino acids. Trimming stripped 0 bases from V and 4 bases from J, with 13 bases between. Germline CDR1 reads SGHKS; CDR2 reads YYEKEE (reference sequence). CDR3 amino acids: CASSLDQFPGTGELFF. The CDR3 nucleotides are TGTGCCAGCAGCTTGGACCAATTCCCGGGCACCGGGGAGCTGTTTTTT.

The rearrangement links TRBV19 to TRBJ2-2, with no clear D. The CDR3 extends over 13 amino acids. V gave up 7 bases and J gave up 6 bases, with 12 bases separating them. Germline CDR1 LNHDA, CDR2 SQIVND (reference sequence). The CDR3 sequence: CASTARWAGELFF. The CDR3 coding sequence is TGTGCCAGTACAGCGAGATGGGCCGGGGAGCTGTTTTTT. The variable domain in full, with the rest retrieved from reference TRBV19 and TRBJ2-2, is DGGITQSPKYLFRKEGQNVTLSCEQNLNHDAMYWYRQDPGQGLRLIYYSQIVNDFQKGDIAEGYSVSREKKESFPLTVTSAQKNPTAFYLCASTARWAGELFFGEGSRLTVL.

V usage is TRBV15 and J usage is TRBJ2-1, with TRBD2 matching over 12 bases. The ends lost 1 base at V and 4 bases at J; junction bases unmatched: 2. CDR3 length: 16 amino acids. From germline, CDR1 is LNHNV and CDR2 YYDKDF (reference sequence). CDR3: CATSRGTSGTYNEQFF. The CDR3 coding sequence is TGTGCCACCAGCAGAGGGACTAGCGGGACTTACAATGAGCAGTTCTTC. Based on the CDR3 plus reference TRBV15 and TRBJ2-1, the full variable domain is DAMVIQNPRYQVTQFGKPVTLSCSQTLNHNVMYWYQQKSSQAPKLLFHYYDKDFNNEADTPDNFQSRRPNTSFCFLDIRSPGLGDTAMYLCATSRGTSGTYNEQFFGPGTRLTVL.

V is TRBV11-2 and J is TRBJ2-7; D may be TRBD1 or TRBD2 (5 bases each). The CDR3 has 13 residues. V dropped 0 bases and J dropped 7 bases, with 10 bases sitting between them. The germline V gene has CDR1 SGHAT and CDR2 FQNNGV. CDR3 region: CASSLEGDGEQYF. The CDR3 DNA reads TGTGCCAGCAGCTTAGAAGGGGACGGGGAGCAGTACTTC.

The genes are TRBV4-1 and TRBJ1-5; D gene ambiguous. V lost 1 base and J lost 2, with 6 bases in between. Germline V gene data show CDR1 as MGHRA and CDR2 as YSYEKL. This CDR3 comprises 14 residues. The CDR3 sequence is CASSQVLGNQPQHF. The CDR3 DNA reads TGCGCCAGCAGCCAAGTCCTGGGCAATCAGCCCCAGCATTTT.

The rearrangement uses TRBV29-1 and TRBJ2-2; D possibly corresponds to TRBD2 (5 bases). The germline V gene has CDR1 SQVTM and CDR2 ANQGSEA. The germline V and J ends were trimmed by 0 bases and 3 bases, with 8 bases remaining between them. CDR3 size: 14 residues. DNA for the CDR3: TGCAGCGTTGAAGATCTGCGGGACACCGGGGAGCTGTTTTTT. Translation gives CSVEDLRDTGELFF.

The chain employs TRBV9 and TRBJ2-2; TRBD1 matches 9 bases. CDR1 and CDR2 from the germline V gene are SGDLS and YYNGEE. The ends lost 0 bases at V and 10 bases at J; junction bases unmatched: 7. The CDR3 runs 15 residues. The CDR3 DNA sequence: TGTGCCAGCAGCGTAGCCGGGACAGGGTGGTCGGAGCTGTTTTTT. It specifies CASSVAGTGWSELFF.

The V and J genes are TRBV9 and TRBJ1-1, with D possibly matching TRBD1 (5 bases). The ends were cut back, 0 bases at V and 6 bases at J, with 9 bases in the middle. Germline CDR1 is SGDLS and CDR2 is YYNGEE. The CDR3 runs to 13 residues. The DNA of the CDR3 is TGTGCCAGCAGCGTAGCGGGGGTATCTGAAGCTTTCTTT. Protein sequence: CASSVAGVSEAFF. Complete variable domain (other parts from reference TRBV9 and TRBJ1-1): DSGVTQTPKHLITATGQRVTLRCSPRSGDLSVYWYQQSLDQGLQFLIQYYNGEERAKGNILERFSAQQFPDLHSELNLSSLELGDSALYFCASSVAGVSEAFFGQGTRLTVV.

This chain connects TRBV4-1 to TRBJ2-1; D remains ambiguous. V was shortened by 1 base and J by 0 bases, with 10 bases between the two germline ends. The CDR3 totals 16 residues. The germline V gene encodes CDR1 MGHRA and CDR2 YSYEKL. The CDR3 protein is CASSQGHPSSYNEQFF. The DNA for the CDR3 is TGCGCCAGCAGCCAAGGACACCCGAGCTCCTACAATGAGCAGTTCTTC.

This rearrangement joins TRBV6-5 to TRBJ2-5, with 11 nucleotides matching TRBD2. CDR1 is MNHEY and CDR2 is SVGAGI in the germline V gene. Germline trimming cut 6 bases from V and 5 bases from J; bases unmatched to any gene: 5. The CDR3 has 14 amino acids. The DNA of the CDR3 is TGTGCCAGCAGGCGTCTAGCGGGAGGTGAGACCCAGTACTTC. Translation: CASRRLAGGETQYF.

V gene TRBV10-3 combines with J gene TRBJ2-2, with TRBD1 matching 7 bases. This CDR3 region has 13 residues. V lost 8 bases to trimming and J lost 0 bases; unmatched junction nucleotides: 0. The V gene's germline CDR1 is ENHRY and CDR2 SYGVKD. In nucleotides, the CDR3 is TGTGCCATCGGGACAGCGAACACCGGGGAGCTGTTTTTT. It translates to CAIGTANTGELFF.

The chain has TRBV2 and TRBJ2-7, with D possibly matching TRBD1 (6 bases). V lost 7 bases to trimming and J lost 0 bases, with 16 bases between them. CDR3 length: 15 residues. Germline-derived CDR1 and CDR2 are SNHLY and FYNNEI. In DNA form, the CDR3 reads TGTGCCAGCAATATCCCCAGGGGCTACTCCTACGAGCAGTACTTC. Amino acids: CASNIPRGYSYEQYF.

The V and J genes are TRBV28 and TRBJ2-7; 7 bases agree with TRBD1. In germline, CDR1 is MDHEN, CDR2 SYDVKM. The CDR3 is 16 residues long. With 6 bases clipped from V and 0 bases from J, the junction kept 11 bases outside the gene matches. CDR3 region: CASSPITGAVSYEQYF. CDR3 nucleotides: TGTGCCAGCAGCCCCATCACAGGGGCGGTCTCCTACGAGCAGTACTTC.

CDR3 loop: CASSQFWQTYEQYF. CDR3 bases: TGCGCCAGCAGCCAATTTTGGCAGACCTACGAGCAGTACTTC. V usage is TRBV4-1 and J usage is TRBJ2-7; D is unclear. CDR3 length: 14 residues. Germline loops: CDR1 MGHRA, CDR2 YSYEKL. The V gene lost 2 bases and the J gene lost 2 bases, with 10 bases spanning the gap.

The rearrangement links TRBV7-9 to TRBJ2-1; D is possibly TRBD2 (6 bases). The CDR3 is 18 residues long. Germline V CDR1 and CDR2: SEHNR, FQNEAQ (reference sequence). V gave up 5 bases and J gave up 6 bases, with 26 bases separating them. DNA for the CDR3: TGTGCCAGCAGCGAAGGATCCCCCCGGGGCGGGATGACCAATGAGCAGTTCTTC. Residues: CASSEGSPRGGMTNEQFF. Together with reference TRBV7-9 and TRBJ2-1, the CDR3 gives the full variable domain: DTGVSQNPRHKITKRGQNVTFRCDPISEHNRLYWYRQTLGQGPEFLTYFQNEAQLEKSRLLSDRFSAERPKGSFSTLEIQRTEQGDSAMYLCASSEGSPRGGMTNEQFFGPGTRLTVL.

The rearrangement links TRBV29-1 to TRBJ2-7; D is unresolved. Germline CDR1 is SQVTM and CDR2 is ANQGSEA. The V end lost 0 bases, the J end lost 4 bases, and 7 bases lay between the germline ends. The CDR3 sequence is 12 residues long. The CDR3 bases are TGCAGCGTTGAAGATCCGCGTTACGAGCAGTACTTC. Translating it yields CSVEDPRYEQYF.

The CDR3 spells CASSPWTGGLAYEQYF. In nucleotides, the CDR3 is TGTGCCAGCAGCCCTTGGACAGGGGGCTTGGCCTACGAGCAGTACTTC. The chain couples TRBV7-8 to TRBJ2-7; 11 bases map to TRBD1. CDR1 is SGHVS, CDR2 FQNEAQ, per germline. This CDR3 region has 16 residues. The junction had 8 bases not matched to a gene; V was cut back by 5 bases and J by 2 bases.

The chain recombines TRBV7-9 with TRBJ1-2; 8 bases match TRBD1. Losses at the gene ends were 1 base for V and 4 bases for J; bases not matched to a gene: 5. The CDR3 is 15 residues long. Germline values: CDR1 SEHNR, CDR2 FQNEAQ (reference sequence). CDR3 sequence reads: CASSLGQGAGYGYTF. The CDR3, as DNA: TGTGCCAGCAGCTTAGGGCAGGGGGCTGGCTATGGCTACACCTTC.

The J gene is TRBJ2-1, the V gene TRBV7-9; D possibly matches TRBD1 or TRBD2 (5 bases each). Germline V gene lookup returns CDR1 SEHNR and CDR2 FQNEAQ (reference sequence). The V end lost 8 bases, the J end lost 7 bases, and 18 bases lay between the germline ends. This CDR3 spans 14 amino acids. The CDR3 nucleotides are TGTGCCAGCCTAGGGACCCACTCGGGGAATGAGCAGTTCTTC. It is translated as CASLGTHSGNEQFF.

This chain links TRBV6-5 with TRBJ2-7, with a possible D match to TRBD1 (5 bases). V was cut by 7 bases and J by 5 bases, with 18 bases left in between. Germline CDR1 reads MNHEY; CDR2 reads SVGAGI. This CDR3 comprises 14 residues. CDR3 sequence reads: CASTSIQGTHEQYF. CDR3 coding DNA: TGTGCCAGCACCTCCATTCAGGGTACCCACGAGCAGTACTTC.

Comments on this clone: The identical CDR3 is also encoded by other nucleotide sequences in the sample. The chain combines TRBV15 with TRBJ2-7; D unresolved. Trimming shortened V by 3 bases and J by 3 bases, and 6 bases separated the two germline ends. Germline CDR1 reads LNHNV; CDR2 reads YYDKDF (reference sequence). The CDR3 extends over 12 amino acids. The CDR3 DNA sequence: TGTGCCACCAGCAGGGGTAACTACGAGCAGTACTTC. Amino acids: CATSRGNYEQYF.

The chain uses TRBV10-3 and TRBJ2-3; maybe TRBD2 (7 bases). Germline V CDR1 and CDR2: ENHRY, SYGVKD. This CDR3 spans 13 amino acids. Deletions cut 9 bases from V and 3 bases from J, with 13 bases between. CDR3 in DNA: TGTGCCATAAGGGGGGGACGTACAGATACGCAGTATTTT. Translation: CAIRGGRTDTQYF.

The rearrangement links TRBV19 to TRBJ2-7; no definite D call. CDR3 length equals 13 residues. Germline V gene sequence: CDR1 LNHDA, CDR2 SQIVND (reference sequence). V was cut by 3 bases and J by 2 bases, with 8 bases left in between. The CDR3 nucleotides read TGTGCCAGTAGTATTAATGGGGCCTACGAGCAGTACTTC. The encoded protein is CASSINGAYEQYF. The full variable domain, completed using reference TRBV19 and TRBJ2-7, is DGGITQSPKYLFRKEGQNVTLSCEQNLNHDAMYWYRQDPGQGLRLIYYSQIVNDFQKGDIAEGYSVSREKKESFPLTVTSAQKNPTAFYLCASSINGAYEQYFGPGTRLTVT.